What follows are 27 T cell receptor beta chains derived from one specimen sequenced in a study of T cells in Graves' hyperthyroidism and ophthalmopathy. Amplification of TCR beta CDR3 regions used RNA as the template. HTBI primers were employed in a first-round RT-PCR of the TCR CDR3. MiXCR, run by TCRdb on the multiplex PCR reads, gives a single entry per CDR3 protein. This sample yields roughly 800,000 distinct CDR3 sequences, of which about 38% are seen a single time; approximately 8.7% belongs to the top ten. Sequenced material: blood. Every receptor here comes from a man between 18 and 35 years old with Graves' hyperthyroidism.

In nucleotides, the CDR3 is TGTGCCAGCAGGTACCGTTCGGACTACGAGCAGTACTTC. This sequence encodes CASRYRSDYEQYF. The chain carries TRBV6-5 and TRBJ2-7; D call uncertain. The CDR3 consists of 13 residues. Germline-derived CDR1 and CDR2 are MNHEY and SVGAGI. Trimming removed 6 bases from V and 3 bases from J, with 12 bases in between.

Worth noting for this clonotype: Germline is not matched at one junction end, which may reflect a read error. The chain employs TRBV12-3 or TRBV12-4 and TRBJ1-1; D is uncertain. CDR3 size: 13 residues. CDR3 DNA: TGTACCAGCAGTTTGGTCCTGAACACTGAAGCTTTCTTT. It codes for CTSSLVLNTEAFF.

The CDR3 DNA reads as TGCGCCAGCAGTGAGGCAGGGGGTAACGGGGAGCTGTTTTTT. This translates into CASSEAGGNGELFF. This rearrangement joins TRBV10-2 to TRBJ2-2; TRBD1 matches at 7 bases. Germline V CDR1 and CDR2: WSHSY, SAAADI. Germline trimming cut 2 bases from V and 7 bases from J; bases unmatched to any gene: 4. The length of the CDR3 is 14 residues.

J is TRBJ1-2 and V is TRBV19; 9 positions agree with TRBD1. Germline V lookup: CDR1 LNHDA, CDR2 SQIVND (reference sequence). The CDR3 spans 14 residues. J lost 7 bases, V lost 4 bases, and 7 bases had no gene match. The chain's CDR3 is CASSNGQGPRGYTF. CDR3 in DNA: TGTGCCAGTAGTAACGGACAGGGGCCGCGTGGCTACACCTTC.

This clonotype was observed at least ten times. The chain employs TRBV29-1 and TRBJ1-1; 11 bases fit TRBD1. V dropped 8 bases and J dropped 3; count of bases not matched to a gene: 5. This CDR3 spans 13 amino acids. CDR1 SQVTM and CDR2 ANQGSEA come from the germline V gene. The CDR3 region is CSTRDRGYTEAFF. The CDR3 DNA follows: TGCAGCACTCGGGACAGGGGGTACACTGAAGCTTTCTTT.

With regard to this clonotype: A much more abundant neighbour one base away suggests this may be a read error. The rearrangement uses TRBV9 and TRBJ1-1; D is possibly TRBD1 (5 bases). CDR3 length equals 14 residues. From germline, CDR1 is SGDLS and CDR2 YYNGEE. The CDR3 sequence: CASSVAGAGTEASF. DNA of the CDR3: TGTGCCAGCAGCGTAGCCGGGGCAGGAACTGAAGCTTCCTTT.

The genes are TRBV20-1 and TRBJ1-6; no clear D gene. The CDR3 runs 16 residues. V was shortened by 5 bases and J by 0 bases, with 14 bases between the two germline ends. Germline-derived CDR1 and CDR2 are DFQATT and SNEGSKA (reference sequence). CDR3 bases: TGCAGTGCTTCCCCCGATCGGAGCTCCTATAATTCACCCCTCCACTTT. It is translated as CSASPDRSSYNSPLHF.

This clonotype was seen a few times. The rearrangement joins TRBV5-5 to TRBJ1-4; no definite D call. V was trimmed by 3 bases and J by 4 bases, leaving 10 bases between them. The CDR3 spans 14 residues. Germline V lookup: CDR1 SGHKS, CDR2 YYEKEE (reference sequence). The CDR3, as DNA: TGTGCCAGCAGCTCGGGGAGACTTAATGAAAAACTGTTTTTT. Its protein product is CASSSGRLNEKLFF. Full variable domain (outside the CDR3, taken from reference TRBV5-5 and TRBJ1-4): DAGVTQSPTHLIKTRGQQVTLRCSPISGHKSVSWYQQVLGQGPQFIFQYYEKEERGRGNFPDRFSARQFPNYSSELNVNALLLGDSALYLCASSSGRLNEKLFFGSGTQLSVL.

The chain recombines TRBV10-3 with TRBJ1-5; 9 positions match TRBD1. V lost 6 bases and J lost 6; bases outside the gene matches: 3. Germline CDR1 is ENHRY and CDR2 is SYGVKD. The CDR3 sequence is 13 residues long. Written as DNA, the CDR3 is TGTGCCATCAGCGGGGACAGGGCTCAGCCCCAGCATTTT. Its translation is CAISGDRAQPQHF.

This chain uses TRBV11-2 with TRBJ1-5, with D possibly being TRBD1 (6 bases). The DNA end is a closer match to TRBJ2-3, so the J assignment may be wrong. The CDR3 is 14 amino acids. From germline, CDR1 is SGHAT and CDR2 FQNNGV. CDR3 coding DNA: TGTGCCAGCAGTTGGACGGTGGGACATCAGCCCCAGTATTTT. Its translation: CASSWTVGHQPQYF.

This clonotype was counted many times. The chain carries TRBV9 and TRBJ1-1; no definite D call. V lost 3 bases, J lost 0 bases, and 9 bases lay in between. Germline assignment: CDR1 SGDLS and CDR2 YYNGEE. This CDR3 is built from 14 residues. In DNA form, the CDR3 reads TGTGCCAGCAGCGCCGACACCTTGAACACTGAAGCTTTCTTT. Its protein product is CASSADTLNTEAFF.

The chain employs TRBV7-2 and TRBJ2-2; TRBD2 is a possible D gene (6 bases). Germline values: CDR1 SGHTA, CDR2 FQGNSA. Trimming took 2 bases from V and 1 from J, leaving 14 bases between them. This CDR3 is built from 17 residues. The DNA of the CDR3 is TGTGCCAGCAGCTTATGGAGGGTGGGCCAGAACACCGGGGAGCTGTTTTTT. It encodes CASSLWRVGQNTGELFF.

This clonotype appeared many times. The chain recombines TRBV5-1 with TRBJ2-7; TRBD1 matches at 10 bases. This CDR3 contains 14 residues. V shed 4 bases, J shed 4 bases, and the junction held 5 bases outside the gene matches. In germline, CDR1 is SGHRS, CDR2 YFSETQ. The CDR3 nucleotides read TGCGCCAGCAGCGTTGGGACAGGGGTGTACGAGCAGTACTTC. This gives the protein CASSVGTGVYEQYF.

This clonotype showed up many times. This chain connects TRBV7-8 to TRBJ1-4; D not certain. Germline-derived CDR1 and CDR2 are SGHVS and FQNEAQ. V dropped 4 bases and J dropped 8 bases, with 14 bases sitting between them. The CDR3 runs to 14 residues. The chain's CDR3 is CASSSARIGEKLFF. The CDR3 DNA is TGTGCCAGCAGCTCCGCTCGGATAGGGGAAAAACTGTTTTTT.

V gene TRBV9 combines with J gene TRBJ2-7, with D perhaps being TRBD1 or TRBD2 (6 bases each). Trimming pared 0 bases from V and 2 bases from J, leaving 12 bases between. This CDR3 is built from 15 residues. CDR1 is SGDLS and CDR2 is YYNGEE in the germline V gene. This CDR3 is CASSVGPGGAYEQYF. CDR3 DNA: TGTGCCAGCAGCGTAGGTCCCGGGGGCGCCTACGAGCAGTACTTC.

The CDR3 protein is CASSEPGAARGREKLFF. For the CDR3, the DNA is TGTGCCAGCAGTGAACCCGGGGCGGCACGTGGGAGAGAAAAACTGTTTTTT. The J gene is TRBJ1-4, the V gene TRBV6-1; perhaps TRBD1 as D (5 bases). Germline V CDR1 and CDR2: MNHNS, SASEGT. The CDR3 is 17 residues long. V was shortened by 2 bases and J by 8 bases, with 21 bases between the two germline ends.

This chain uses TRBV29-1 with TRBJ2-2, with unresolved D. Germline V lookup: CDR1 SQVTM, CDR2 ANQGSEA. Trimming left V 8 bases short and J 6 bases short, with 7 bases between. The CDR3 has 10 residues. The CDR3 loop is CSTLAGELFF. CDR3 in DNA: TGCAGCACCCTTGCCGGGGAGCTGTTTTTT.

The chain employs TRBV6-6 and TRBJ2-5; 7 bases are shared with TRBD1. The germline V gene encodes CDR1 MNHNY and CDR2 SVGAGI (reference sequence). J lost 0 bases, V lost 8 bases, and 9 bases had no gene match. CDR3 size: 15 residues. Here the CDR3 DNA reads TGTGCCAGCGGGGGAAAACAGGGGTACCAAGAGACCCAGTACTTC. Translation gives CASGGKQGYQETQYF.

The table lists this clonotype with many counts. The chain joins TRBV5-6 to TRBJ2-5; possibly TRBD1 for D (6 bases). V was clipped by 2 bases and J by 5 bases, with 10 bases between them. The CDR3 consists of 13 residues. Germline V CDR1 and CDR2: SGHDT, YYEEEE. The CDR3 here is CASSLAGVETQYF. CDR3 in DNA: TGTGCCAGCAGCTTAGCAGGGGTGGAGACCCAGTACTTC.

This clonotype was found many times. The rearrangement links TRBV7-9 to TRBJ2-5; 11 bases align to TRBD1. Germline values: CDR1 SEHNR, CDR2 FQNEAQ (reference sequence). V shed 3 bases and J 1 base; nucleotides not matched to a gene: 4. The CDR3 length is 16 residues. The CDR3 DNA reads as TGTGCCAGCAGCTTGGCGGACAGGGGGCTCCAAGAGACCCAGTACTTC. Translation gives CASSLADRGLQETQYF.

The genes are TRBV20-1 and TRBJ1-5, with D perhaps matching TRBD1 (6 bases). Germline-derived CDR1 and CDR2 are DFQATT and SNEGSKA (reference sequence). V was cut by 5 bases and J by 11 bases, with 16 bases left in between. The CDR3 has 12 residues. The CDR3 reads CSAAMGAETQHF. CDR3 in DNA: TGCAGTGCTGCAATGGGGGCAGAGACCCAGCATTTT.

The CDR3 protein is CASKLQYTEAFF. In nucleotides, the CDR3 is TGTGCCAGCAAGTTGCAGTACACTGAAGCTTTCTTT. J is TRBJ1-1 and V is TRBV28, with D hard to call. V was clipped by 7 bases and J by 3 bases, with 9 bases between them. This CDR3 has 12 residues. Germline values: CDR1 MDHEN, CDR2 SYDVKM.

This clonotype was seen a few times. The rearrangement uses TRBV7-3 and TRBJ2-2; 9 bases are a match to TRBD2. Germline CDR1 is SGHTA and CDR2 is FQGTGA. The CDR3 consists of 16 residues. V lost 1 base to trimming and J lost 2 bases; unmatched junction nucleotides: 2. For the CDR3, the DNA is TGTGCCAGCAGCTTAATGACTAGCGGTAACACCGGGGAGCTGTTTTTT. Amino acids: CASSLMTSGNTGELFF.

This clonotype turned up a few times. The rearrangement uses TRBV6-6 and TRBJ1-5; TRBD1 might be the D (5 bases). The CDR3 loop spans 14 amino acids. Trimming left V 2 bases short and J 6 bases short, with 11 bases between. Germline V lookup: CDR1 MNHNY, CDR2 SVGAGI (reference sequence). This CDR3 reads CASSYGAGCQPQHF. In DNA form, the CDR3 reads TGTGCCAGCAGTTACGGGGCAGGGTGTCAGCCCCAGCATTTT.

The sample holds a few counts of this clonotype. V usage is TRBV11-3 and J usage is TRBJ2-5; possibly TRBD2 for D (6 bases). Germline CDR1 SGHNT, CDR2 YENEEA. CDR3 length: 16 residues. Between the trimmed V and J ends, which lost 3 bases and 0 bases, there was a span of 14 bases. CDR3 residues: CASSLVSGANQETQYF. The CDR3 DNA sequence: TGTGCCAGCAGCTTGGTGTCGGGAGCGAACCAAGAGACCCAGTACTTC.

This clonotype has more than one count but fewer than ten. The chain combines TRBV10-3 with TRBJ2-7; D could derive from TRBD1 or TRBD2 (6 bases each). Trimming took off 10 bases at V and 4 bases at J, with 20 bases between the two ends. Germline CDR1 reads ENHRY; CDR2 reads SYGVKD. CDR3 length equals 14 residues. The CDR3 coding sequence is TGTGCCAGCATTCAATGGGGGGCGAAGTACGAGCAGTACTTC. Translation: CASIQWGAKYEQYF.

This clonotype has at least ten counts. V usage is TRBV20-1 and J usage is TRBJ1-4; D uncertain. The CDR3 contains 15 residues. Germline CDR1 and CDR2: DFQATT and SNEGSKA (reference sequence). V lost 3 bases and J lost 3, with 14 bases in between. The CDR3 bases are TGCAGTGCTAGTGATCGGGATGGCTCTAATGAAAAACTGTTTTTT. Translating it yields CSASDRDGSNEKLFF.